This TCR beta chain was profiled in a study of breast tumors, draining lymph nodes, adjacent tissues. Study results and caveats: Tumor TCR diversity was below lymph nodes but above nontumor tissue. Tumor T cell lymph node origin was a supported hypothesis, not proven. Luminal-like breast cancer showed significantly higher tumor–nontumor repertoire similarity than basal-like.

TCRdb re-analysed the multiplex PCR reads in MiXCR, keeping a single row per CDR3 protein. The sample has approximately 130,000 distinct CDR3 sequences; 21% are singletons. Germline loops: CDR1 LGHDT, CDR2 YNNKEL (reference sequence). Trimming took off 0 bases at V and 6 bases at J, with 6 bases between the two ends. This CDR3 contains 13 residues. This clonotype was counted at least ten times. As yet, its antigen is unknown. Axillary draining lymph nodes of breast cancer patients supplied the node samples. The chain is built from TRBV3-1 and TRBJ1-3; D is unresolved. This receptor was taken from a female donor with breast cancer. Some clones in this sample may be carry-over from other donors' samples. Sequenced material: axillary lymph node tissue. The CDR3 DNA reads TGTGCCAGCAGCCAAGATCGGAAAAACACCATATATTTT. Protein sequence: CASSQDRKNTIYF.